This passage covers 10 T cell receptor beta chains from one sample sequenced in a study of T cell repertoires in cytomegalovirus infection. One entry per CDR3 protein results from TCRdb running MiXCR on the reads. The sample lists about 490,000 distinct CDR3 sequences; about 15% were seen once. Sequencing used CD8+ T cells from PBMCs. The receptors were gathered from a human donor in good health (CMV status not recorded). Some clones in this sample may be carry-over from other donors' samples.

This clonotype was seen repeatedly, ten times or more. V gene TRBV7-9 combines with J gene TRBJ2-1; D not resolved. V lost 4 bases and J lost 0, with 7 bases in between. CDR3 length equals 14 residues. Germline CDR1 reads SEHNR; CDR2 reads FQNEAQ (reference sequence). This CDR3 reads CASSSALSYNEQFF. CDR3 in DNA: TGTGCCAGCAGCTCCGCCCTCTCCTACAATGAGCAGTTCTTC.

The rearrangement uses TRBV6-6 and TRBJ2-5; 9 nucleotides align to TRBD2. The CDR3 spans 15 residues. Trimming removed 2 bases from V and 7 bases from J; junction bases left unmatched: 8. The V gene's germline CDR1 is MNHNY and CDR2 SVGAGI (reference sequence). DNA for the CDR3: TGTGCCAGCAGTTACACTAGCGGGTTTCTTGGGACCCAGTACTTC. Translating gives CASSYTSGFLGTQYF.

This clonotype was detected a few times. In DNA form, the CDR3 reads TGTGCCAGCAGTGGGGACCTCCTACGAACCACTTACTTC. This sequence encodes CASSGDLLRTTYF. The V gene is TRBV2, the J gene TRBJ2-7; either TRBD1 or TRBD2 may fit D (5 bases each). V dropped 4 bases and J dropped 13 bases, with 20 bases sitting between them. Germline CDR1 reads SNHLY; CDR2 reads FYNNEI. The CDR3 covers 13 residues.

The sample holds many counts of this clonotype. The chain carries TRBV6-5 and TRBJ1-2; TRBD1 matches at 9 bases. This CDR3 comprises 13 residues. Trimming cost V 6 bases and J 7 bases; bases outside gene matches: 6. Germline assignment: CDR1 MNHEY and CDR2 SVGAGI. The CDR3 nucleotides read TGTGCCAGCAGGACGCCGGGACAGGGTGGCTACACCTTC. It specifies CASRTPGQGGYTF.

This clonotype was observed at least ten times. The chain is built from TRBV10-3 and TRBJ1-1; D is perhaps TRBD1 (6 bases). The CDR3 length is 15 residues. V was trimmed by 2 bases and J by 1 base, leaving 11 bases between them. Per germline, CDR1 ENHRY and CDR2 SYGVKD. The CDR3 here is CAISELDRPNTEAFF. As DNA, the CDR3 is TGTGCCATCAGTGAGCTGGACAGACCGAACACTGAAGCTTTCTTT.

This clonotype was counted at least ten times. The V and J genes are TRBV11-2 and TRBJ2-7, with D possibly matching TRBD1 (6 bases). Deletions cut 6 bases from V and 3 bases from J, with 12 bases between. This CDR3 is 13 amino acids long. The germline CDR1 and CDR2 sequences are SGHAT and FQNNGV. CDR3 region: CASRNPDSYEQYF. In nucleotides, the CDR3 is TGTGCCAGCAGGAATCCGGACAGCTACGAGCAGTACTTC.

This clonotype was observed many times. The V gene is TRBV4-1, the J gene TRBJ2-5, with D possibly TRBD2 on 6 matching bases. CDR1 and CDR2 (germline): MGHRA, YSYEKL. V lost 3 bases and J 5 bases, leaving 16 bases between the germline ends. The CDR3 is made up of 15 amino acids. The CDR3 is CASSQATGTGETQYF. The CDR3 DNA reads TGCGCCAGCAGCCAGGCAACCGGGACTGGTGAGACCCAGTACTTC.

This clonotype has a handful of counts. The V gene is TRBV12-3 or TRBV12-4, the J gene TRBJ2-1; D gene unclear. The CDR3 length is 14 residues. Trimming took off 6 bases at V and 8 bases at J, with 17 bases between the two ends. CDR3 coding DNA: TGTGCCAGCAGCCCCGCGGCATCCGGCTATGAGCAGTTCTTC. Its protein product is CASSPAASGYEQFF.

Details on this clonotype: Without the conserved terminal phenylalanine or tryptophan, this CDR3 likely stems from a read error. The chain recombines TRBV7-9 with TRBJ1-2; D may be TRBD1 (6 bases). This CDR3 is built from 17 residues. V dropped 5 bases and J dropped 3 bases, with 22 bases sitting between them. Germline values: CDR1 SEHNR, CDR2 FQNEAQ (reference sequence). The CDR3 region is CASSRSLGGRLDYGYTL. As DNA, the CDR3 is TGTGCCAGCAGCCGTTCTCTTGGGGGGCGGTTAGACTATGGCTACACCTTA.

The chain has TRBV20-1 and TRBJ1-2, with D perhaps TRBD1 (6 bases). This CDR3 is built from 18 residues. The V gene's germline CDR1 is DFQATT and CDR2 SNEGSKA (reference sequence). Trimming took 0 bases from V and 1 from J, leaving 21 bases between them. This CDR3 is CSARDVGTGLEINYGYTF. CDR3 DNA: TGCAGTGCTAGAGACGTTGGAACAGGGTTGGAAATTAACTATGGCTACACCTTC.